A selection of T cell receptor beta chains follows, all from one sample in a study of identical twins. TCRdb processed the 5' RACE reads anew with MiXCR; each CDR3 protein has one entry. The sample lists about 390,000 distinct CDR3 sequences, around 9.7% occurring once. The specimen sequenced was naive T cells sorted from blood. Every receptor here comes from a woman between 50 and 59 years old in good health. Each CDR3 is given with its conserved first and last residue. A D gene is named only where the DNA matches it firmly. Clone size, where shown, is once, few, many, or a class for clones that have expanded.

v_gene: TRBV25-1
d_gene: -
abundance: -
j_gene: TRBJ1-1
CDR3nt: TGTGCCAGCAGTGATCGGAATGGGGCCACTGAAGCTTTCTTT
CDR3aa: CASSDRNGATEAFF

v_gene: TRBV20-1
d_gene: -
abundance: many
j_gene: TRBJ2-3
CDR3nt: TGCACCGAGGGGGCAGATACGCAGTATTTT
CDR3aa: CTEGADTQYF

v_gene: TRBV14
d_gene: -
abundance: many
j_gene: TRBJ2-1
CDR3nt: TGTGCCAGCAGCCAATATGGTGATATTATCGATGAGCAGTTCTTC
CDR3aa: CASSQYGDIIDEQFF

v_gene: TRBV20-1
d_gene: -
abundance: few
j_gene: TRBJ1-2
CDR3nt: TGCAGTGCTACTCCTGAGAGTTCCTATGGCTACACCTTC
CDR3aa: CSATPESSYGYTF

v_gene: TRBV12-3/TRBV12-4
d_gene: -
abundance: many
j_gene: TRBJ1-1
CDR3nt: TGTGCCAGCAGTCTCAGACAGGTTCGCCAAGCTTTCTTT
CDR3aa: CASSLRQVRQAFF

v_gene: TRBV12-3/TRBV12-4
d_gene: -
abundance: many
j_gene: TRBJ1-5
CDR3nt: TGTGCCAGCAGTTTGATGCCCCAGGGCAGTAGGAATCAGCCCCAGCATTTT
CDR3aa: CASSLMPQGSRNQPQHF

v_gene: TRBV27
d_gene: -
abundance: many
j_gene: TRBJ1-2
CDR3nt: TGTGCCAGCAGTTGGGGGGGTGGCTACACCTTC
CDR3aa: CASSWGGGYTF

v_gene: TRBV5-1
d_gene: TRBD2
abundance: many
j_gene: TRBJ2-3
CDR3nt: TGCGCCAGCAGCCTAACCGGGACTAGCGGGACCTTCACAGATACGCAGTATTTT
CDR3aa: CASSLTGTSGTFTDTQYF

v_gene: TRBV5-6
d_gene: TRBD1
abundance: many
j_gene: TRBJ1-1
CDR3nt: TGTGCCAGCAGCTTGGTGGGGGACAGGGGTGAAGCTTTCTTT
CDR3aa: CASSLVGDRGEAFF

v_gene: TRBV6-2/TRBV6-3
d_gene: TRBD2
abundance: few
j_gene: TRBJ2-1
CDR3nt: TGTGCCAGCAGCCGAGTAACTAGCGGGAGGATTTACAATGAGCAGTTCTTC
CDR3aa: CASSRVTSGRIYNEQFF

v_gene: TRBV19
d_gene: -
abundance: -
j_gene: TRBJ1-3
CDR3nt: TGTGCCATAAACAGGGCTTCGTCCGGAAACACCATATATTTT
CDR3aa: CAINRASSGNTIYF

v_gene: TRBV10-3
d_gene: -
abundance: many
j_gene: TRBJ2-1
CDR3nt: TGTGCCGTATCTAGCGAGAGGCAGCAGTTCTTC
CDR3aa: CAVSSERQQFF

v_gene: TRBV18
d_gene: -
abundance: few
j_gene: TRBJ1-1
CDR3nt: TGTGCCAGCTCACCACCTGTAGCCAGGGGACGGTGGAACACTGAAGCTTTCTTT
CDR3aa: CASSPPVARGRWNTEAFF

v_gene: TRBV7-8
d_gene: TRBD1
abundance: many
j_gene: TRBJ2-7
CDR3nt: TGTGCCAGCAGCTTACCGGGACAGGGCTACGAGCAGTACTTC
CDR3aa: CASSLPGQGYEQYF

v_gene: TRBV19
d_gene: -
abundance: -
j_gene: TRBJ2-2
CDR3nt: TGTGCCAGTAGTACTTACTCGGGACTTAATAGGGAAAACACCGGGGAGCTGTTTTTT
CDR3aa: CASSTYSGLNRENTGELFF

v_gene: TRBV11-1
d_gene: -
abundance: -
j_gene: TRBJ2-2
CDR3nt: TGTGCCAGCAGCTTAAATATCGGCGGGACGGGCACCGGGGAGCTGTTTTTT
CDR3aa: CASSLNIGGTGTGELFF

v_gene: TRBV29-1
d_gene: -
abundance: -
j_gene: TRBJ2-3
CDR3nt: TGCAGCGTTGCGCTCACTCTAGATACGCAGTATTTT
CDR3aa: CSVALTLDTQYF

v_gene: TRBV11-2
d_gene: -
abundance: few
j_gene: TRBJ2-5
CDR3nt: TGTGCCAGCAGCTTATTACCGGGTGCTCAAGAGACCCAGTACTTC
CDR3aa: CASSLLPGAQETQYF

v_gene: TRBV12-5
d_gene: -
abundance: -
j_gene: TRBJ2-2
CDR3nt: TGTGCTAGTGGTTTGGTAATCGGCGCTCCGAACACCGGGGAGCTGTTTTTT
CDR3aa: CASGLVIGAPNTGELFF

v_gene: TRBV7-2
d_gene: TRBD1
abundance: many
j_gene: TRBJ1-2
CDR3nt: TGTGCCAGCAGCCCCGCGGGACAGGGGTTCAGGGGAGTTCGGGGCTACACCTTC
CDR3aa: CASSPAGQGFRGVRGYTF

v_gene: TRBV12-3/TRBV12-4
d_gene: TRBD2
abundance: -
j_gene: TRBJ2-3
CDR3nt: TGTGCCAGCAGTTTATCCTCTAGCGGGAGTTATACGCAGTATTTT
CDR3aa: CASSLSSSGSYTQYF

v_gene: TRBV3-1
d_gene: -
abundance: few
j_gene: TRBJ2-1
CDR3nt: TGTGCCAGCAGCTCAGTAGGTAACCCCGAGCAGTGGAATGAGCAGTTCTTC
CDR3aa: CASSSVGNPEQWNEQFF

v_gene: TRBV12-3/TRBV12-4
d_gene: -
abundance: many
j_gene: TRBJ1-1
CDR3nt: TGTGCCAGCAGTTTTTCCCGGGGCCCAGTTGGGAACACTGAAGCTTTCTTT
CDR3aa: CASSFSRGPVGNTEAFF

v_gene: TRBV11-2
d_gene: -
abundance: few
j_gene: TRBJ1-5
CDR3nt: TGTGCCAGCAGCTTAGGAAGGGCGTCGAGTCAGCCCCAGCATTTT
CDR3aa: CASSLGRASSQPQHF

v_gene: TRBV5-1
d_gene: TRBD2
abundance: few
j_gene: TRBJ2-2
CDR3nt: TGCGCCAGCAGCTTGGAACTAGCGGGAGGGACCGGGGAGCTGTTTTTT
CDR3aa: CASSLELAGGTGELFF

v_gene: TRBV20-1
d_gene: -
abundance: -
j_gene: TRBJ2-2
CDR3nt: TGCAGTGCTAACAAACCGGGACGCACCGGGGAGCTGTTTTTT
CDR3aa: CSANKPGRTGELFF

v_gene: TRBV15
d_gene: -
abundance: few
j_gene: TRBJ1-2
CDR3nt: TGTGCCACCAGCAGAGATTTTGGGCAGGACTACACCTTC
CDR3aa: CATSRDFGQDYTF

v_gene: TRBV19
d_gene: -
abundance: -
j_gene: TRBJ1-5
CDR3nt: TGTGCCAGTATCAAGGGACAAGATAGCAATCAGCCCCAGCATTTT
CDR3aa: CASIKGQDSNQPQHF